The clone carrying this T cell receptor (beta chain) has only one observation. No antigen is known for it. This entry comes from a study of cytomegalovirus exposure and HLA in healthy donors. The overall study: The 90 to 150 validation repertoires matched the roughly 700 first-cohort repertoires in platform, a later analysis reported.

TCRdb's copy holds only in-frame clones and misses some; the assay was immunoSEQ multiplex PCR. The sample lists 50,000 to 80,000 clones, over 85% occurring once. General observations from the study: The classifier reportedly diagnosed cytomegalovirus status with high sensitivity and specificity.

The sequence derives from a woman under 30 in good health and CMV-seropositive. The specimen was PBMCs.

The CDR3 loop is CASSPSGGVSSYNEQFF. The CDR3 nucleotides are TGTGCCAGCAGTCCTAGCGGGGGGGTCAGCTCCTACAATGAGCAGTTCTTC. The V and J genes are TRBV2 and TRBJ2-1, with TRBD2 matching over 12 bases. Germline V gene lookup returns CDR1 SNHLY and CDR2 FYNNEI. The CDR3 contains 17 residues. The ends lost 5 bases at V and 0 bases at J; junction bases unmatched: 5.